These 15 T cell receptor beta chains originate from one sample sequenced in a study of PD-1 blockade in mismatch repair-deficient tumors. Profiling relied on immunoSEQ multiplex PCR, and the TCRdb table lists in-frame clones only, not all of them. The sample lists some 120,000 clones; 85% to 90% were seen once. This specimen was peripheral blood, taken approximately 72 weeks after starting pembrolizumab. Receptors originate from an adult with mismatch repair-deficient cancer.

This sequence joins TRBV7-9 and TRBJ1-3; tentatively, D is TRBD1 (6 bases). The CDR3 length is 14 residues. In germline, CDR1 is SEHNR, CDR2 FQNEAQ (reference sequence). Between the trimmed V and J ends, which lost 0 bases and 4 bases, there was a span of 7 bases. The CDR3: CASSLADSGNTIYF. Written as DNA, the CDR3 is TGTGCCAGCAGCTTAGCGGACAGCGGAAACACCATATATTTT.

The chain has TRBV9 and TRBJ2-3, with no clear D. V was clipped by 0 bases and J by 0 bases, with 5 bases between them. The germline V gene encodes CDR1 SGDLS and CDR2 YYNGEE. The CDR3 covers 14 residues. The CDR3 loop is CASSVDRSTDTQYF. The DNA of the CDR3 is TGTGCCAGCAGCGTAGACAGAAGCACAGATACGCAGTATTTT.

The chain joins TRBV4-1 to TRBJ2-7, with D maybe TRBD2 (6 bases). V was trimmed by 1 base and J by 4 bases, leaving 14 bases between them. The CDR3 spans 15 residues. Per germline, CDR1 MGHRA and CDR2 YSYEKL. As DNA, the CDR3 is TGCGCCAGCAGCCAAGTAATAGCGGATAATTACGAGCAGTACTTC. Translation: CASSQVIADNYEQYF.

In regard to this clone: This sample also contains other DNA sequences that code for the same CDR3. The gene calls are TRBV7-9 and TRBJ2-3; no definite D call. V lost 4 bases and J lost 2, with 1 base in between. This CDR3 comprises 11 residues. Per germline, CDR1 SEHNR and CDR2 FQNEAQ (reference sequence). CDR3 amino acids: CASSSTDTQYF. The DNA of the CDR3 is TGTGCCAGCAGCTCCACAGATACGCAGTATTTT.

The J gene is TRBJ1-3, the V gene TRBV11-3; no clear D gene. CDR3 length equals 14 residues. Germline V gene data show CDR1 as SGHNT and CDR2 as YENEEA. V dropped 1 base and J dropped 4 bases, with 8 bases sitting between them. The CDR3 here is CASSLATRGNTIYF. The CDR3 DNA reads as TGTGCCAGCAGCTTAGCTACGCGAGGAAACACCATATATTTT.

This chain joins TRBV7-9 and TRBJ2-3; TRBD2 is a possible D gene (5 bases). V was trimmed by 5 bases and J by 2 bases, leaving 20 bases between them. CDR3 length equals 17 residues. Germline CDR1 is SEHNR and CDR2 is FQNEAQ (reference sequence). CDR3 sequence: CASSLPPGVPPTDTQYF. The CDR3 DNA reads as TGTGCCAGCAGCCTCCCACCCGGGGTCCCACCCACAGATACGCAGTATTTT.

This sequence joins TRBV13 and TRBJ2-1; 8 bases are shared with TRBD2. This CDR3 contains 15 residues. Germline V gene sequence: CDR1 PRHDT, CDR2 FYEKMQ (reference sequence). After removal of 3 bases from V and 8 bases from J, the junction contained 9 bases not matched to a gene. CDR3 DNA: TGTGCCAGCAGCTTTAGCGGGATTCAAATGCATGAGCAGTTCTTC. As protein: CASSFSGIQMHEQFF.

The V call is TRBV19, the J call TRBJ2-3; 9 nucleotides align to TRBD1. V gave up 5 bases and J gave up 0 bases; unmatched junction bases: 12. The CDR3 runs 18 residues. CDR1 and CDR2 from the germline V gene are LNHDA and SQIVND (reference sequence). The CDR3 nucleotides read TGTGCCAGTAGTTGGGGAAGATCGGGACAGGGAAGCACAGATACGCAGTATTTT. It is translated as CASSWGRSGQGSTDTQYF.

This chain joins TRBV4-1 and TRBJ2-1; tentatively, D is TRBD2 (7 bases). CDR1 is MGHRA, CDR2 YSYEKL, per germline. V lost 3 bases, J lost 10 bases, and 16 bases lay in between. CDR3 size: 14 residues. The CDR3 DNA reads TGCGCCAGCAGCCAGCCTGGGGGGGGGCGAGAGCAGTTCTTC. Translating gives CASSQPGGGREQFF.

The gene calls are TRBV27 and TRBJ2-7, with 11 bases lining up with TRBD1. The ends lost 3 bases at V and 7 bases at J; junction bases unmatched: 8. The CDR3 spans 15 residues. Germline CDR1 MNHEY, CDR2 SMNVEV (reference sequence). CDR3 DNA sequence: TGTGCCAGCAGTTTGCTCGGACAGGGGGCTCGGGAGCAGTACTTC. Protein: CASSLLGQGAREQYF.

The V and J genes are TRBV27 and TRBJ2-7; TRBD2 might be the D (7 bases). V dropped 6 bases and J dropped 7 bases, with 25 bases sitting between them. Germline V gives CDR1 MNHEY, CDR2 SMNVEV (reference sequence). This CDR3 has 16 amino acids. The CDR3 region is CASSLDSGRGAVEQYF. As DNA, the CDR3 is TGTGCCAGCAGCCTTGACAGCGGTCGGGGGGCGGTAGAGCAGTACTTC.

The CDR3 sequence is CASRLSSGSPDEQYF. The CDR3 bases are TGTGCCAGCAGGTTATCTAGCGGGTCTCCAGACGAGCAGTACTTC. This rearrangement joins TRBV2 to TRBJ2-7; 8 nucleotides agree with TRBD2. J lost 5 bases, V lost 6 bases, and 12 bases had no gene match. Germline CDR1 and CDR2: SNHLY and FYNNEI. The CDR3 is 15 residues long.

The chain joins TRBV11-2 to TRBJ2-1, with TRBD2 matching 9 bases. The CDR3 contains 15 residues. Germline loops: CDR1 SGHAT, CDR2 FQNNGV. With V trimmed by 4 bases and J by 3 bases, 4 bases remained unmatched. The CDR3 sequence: CASSYGREGYNEQFF. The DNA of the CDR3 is TGTGCCAGCAGCTATGGGCGGGAGGGCTACAATGAGCAGTTCTTC.

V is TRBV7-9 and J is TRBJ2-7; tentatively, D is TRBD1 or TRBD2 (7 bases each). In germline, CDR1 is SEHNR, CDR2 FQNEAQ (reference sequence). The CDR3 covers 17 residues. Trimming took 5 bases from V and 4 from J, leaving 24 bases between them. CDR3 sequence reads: CASSPGSDRDYQYEQYF. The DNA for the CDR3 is TGTGCCAGCAGCCCAGGGTCCGACAGGGACTATCAGTACGAGCAGTACTTC.

The CDR3 sequence is CAIRRQGRSYEQYF. Written as DNA, the CDR3 is TGTGCCATCAGGAGACAGGGTCGGTCCTACGAGCAGTACTTC. The chain couples TRBV10-3 to TRBJ2-7, with TRBD1 matching 7 bases. The ends lost 6 bases at V and 1 base at J; junction bases unmatched: 6. Germline CDR1 is ENHRY and CDR2 is SYGVKD. The CDR3 consists of 14 residues.